The 9 T cell receptor beta chains below all came from one sample that was sequenced in a study of blood T cell repertoires in COVID-19. Some clones are missing from TCRdb's copy, which holds only in-frame ones; the method was immunoSEQ multiplex PCR. This sample yields 40,000 to 65,000 clones, of which roughly 89% are seen a single time; 2.5% to 3% belongs to the top ten. The sample comprised peripheral blood. The origin of the receptors is an elderly man with acute or convalescent COVID-19.

This clone was detected only once. The genes are TRBV6-5 and TRBJ1-1; 10 bases are a match to TRBD1. Trimming removed 5 bases from V and 6 bases from J; junction bases left unmatched: 6. Germline V lookup: CDR1 MNHEY, CDR2 SVGAGI. The CDR3 spans 14 residues. CDR3 residues: CASSRQGAGAEAFF. The CDR3 DNA is TGTGCCAGCAGTCGACAGGGGGCAGGCGCTGAAGCTTTCTTT.

The J gene is TRBJ1-3, the V gene TRBV30; 9 bases line up with TRBD1. With 1 base clipped from V and 8 bases from J, the junction kept 6 bases outside the gene matches. The CDR3 loop spans 14 amino acids. Germline CDR1 and CDR2: GTSNPN and SVGIG (reference sequence). The CDR3 DNA is TGTGCCTGGAGTGAACAGGGGGCTGGGGACACCATATATTTT. Protein: CAWSEQGAGDTIYF.

This chain connects TRBV10-1 to TRBJ2-3; 8 bases map to TRBD2. In germline, CDR1 is WNHNN, CDR2 SYGVQD (reference sequence). The CDR3 runs to 13 residues. J gave up 2 bases and V 6 bases, and 1 base lay outside the gene matches. The CDR3 region is CASRGLDTDTQYF. The CDR3 DNA follows: TGCGCCAGCAGGGGACTAGACACAGATACGCAGTATTTT.

V is TRBV10-1 and J is TRBJ2-3, with D uncertain. Germline CDR1 is WNHNN and CDR2 is SYGVQD (reference sequence). CDR3 size: 13 residues. V lost 6 bases, J lost 1 base, and 8 bases lay in between. In nucleotides, the CDR3 is TGCGCCAGCAGGGCCCGGGGCACAGATACGCAGTATTTT. Translated, it gives CASRARGTDTQYF.

This clone was detected a few times. This sequence joins TRBV10-1 and TRBJ2-5; tentative D call: TRBD1 (6 bases). This CDR3 is 16 amino acids long. Germline CDR1 is WNHNN and CDR2 is SYGVQD (reference sequence). Trimming pared 3 bases from V and 5 bases from J, leaving 19 bases between. CDR3 sequence (DNA): TGCGCCAGCAGTGAAGGGGTGAGGGGGTCAGCCGAGACCCAGTACTTC. Encoded protein: CASSEGVRGSAETQYF.

The gene calls are TRBV5-1 and TRBJ2-2; TRBD2 aligns across 12 bases. The junction had 12 bases not matched to a gene; V was cut back by 0 bases and J by 6 bases. Germline-derived CDR1 and CDR2 are SGHRS and YFSETQ. The CDR3 is 19 amino acids. The DNA for the CDR3 is TGCGCCAGCAGCTTGGCGCGGCTAGCGGGGGGGAAGATCGCCGGGGAGCTGTTTTTT. Protein sequence: CASSLARLAGGKIAGELFF.

The chain couples TRBV5-6 to TRBJ1-1; D is possibly TRBD1 (5 bases). V lost 3 bases and J lost 1, with 19 bases in between. Per germline, CDR1 SGHDT and CDR2 YYEEEE. CDR3 length equals 17 residues. CDR3 nucleotide sequence: TGTGCCAGCAGCTCCTCCCGACCCTGGGGGGAGAACACTGAAGCTTTCTTT. Protein product: CASSSSRPWGENTEAFF.

This clone was recorded once. V gene TRBV3-1 (or the pseudogene TRBV3-2) combines with J gene TRBJ2-1; 10 bases agree with TRBD1. CDR3 length: 13 residues. The germline gives CDR1 LGHDT, CDR2 YNNKEL (reference sequence). V lost 6 bases, J lost 12 bases, and 8 bases stayed unmatched. The CDR3 loop reads CASSPGGTGAQFF. For the CDR3, the DNA is TGTGCCAGCAGTCCCGGCGGGACAGGGGCGCAGTTCTTC.

V usage is TRBV11-2 and J usage is TRBJ2-1; no clear D gene. From germline, CDR1 is SGHAT and CDR2 FQNNGV. This CDR3 spans 14 amino acids. V lost 7 bases and J 9 bases, leaving 19 bases between the germline ends. For the CDR3, the DNA is TGTGCCAGCACCGAGATGGGCACAGTTTTTGAGCAGTTCTTC. Protein product: CASTEMGTVFEQFF.